This T cell receptor beta chain stems from a study of T-cell memory formation after mild COVID-19. With constant-segment primers, 5'RACE yielded cDNA libraries of TCR alpha and TCR beta that carried sample barcodes and UMIs. Via MiXCR, TCRdb re-called the 5' RACE reads, giving one row per CDR3 protein. The sample lists approximately 180,000 distinct CDR3 sequences; under 20% were seen once. The CDR3 is made up of 15 amino acids. The V and J ends lost 0 bases and 0 bases respectively, with 6 bases between them. In germline, CDR1 is SGHRS, CDR2 YFSETQ. General study results and limits: CD4+ bias marked clones expanding day 15 to 37, unlike balanced contracting clones.

In this sample, this clonotype turned up a few times. Antigen unknown. The TCR comes from an adult woman who had mild COVID-19 (a few samples of this study predate the infection). Cell type and time point are not known. Sequenced sample: PBMCs or a T cell subset sorted from them (not recorded which). The J gene is TRBJ2-2, the V gene TRBV5-1; D gene unclear. As DNA, the CDR3 is TGCGCCAGCAGCTTGGATTACGCGAACACCGGGGAGCTGTTTTTT. This codes for CASSLDYANTGELFF. Full variable domain (rest looked up from reference TRBV5-1 and TRBJ2-2): KAGVTQTPRYLIKTRGQQVTLSCSPISGHRSVSWYQQTPGQGLQFLFEYFSETQRNKGNFPGRFSGRQFSNSRSEMNVSTLELGDSALYLCASSLDYANTGELFFGEGSRLTVL.